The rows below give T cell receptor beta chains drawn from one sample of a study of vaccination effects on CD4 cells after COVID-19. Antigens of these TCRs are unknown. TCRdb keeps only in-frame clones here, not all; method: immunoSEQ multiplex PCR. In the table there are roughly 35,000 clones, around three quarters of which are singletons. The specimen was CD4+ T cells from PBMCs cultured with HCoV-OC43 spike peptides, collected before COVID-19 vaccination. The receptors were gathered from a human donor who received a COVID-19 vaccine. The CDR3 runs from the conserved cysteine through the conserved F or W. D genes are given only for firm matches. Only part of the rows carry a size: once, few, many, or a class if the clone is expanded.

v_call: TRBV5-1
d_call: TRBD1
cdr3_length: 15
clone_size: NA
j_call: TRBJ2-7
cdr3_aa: CASSPGQGAPYEQYF
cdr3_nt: TGCGCCAGCAGCCCGGGACAGGGGGCTCCCTACGAGCAGTACTTC

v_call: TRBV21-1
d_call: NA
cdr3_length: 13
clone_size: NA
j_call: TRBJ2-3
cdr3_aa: CASRGIGTDTQYF
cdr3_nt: TGTGCCAGCAGGGGTATCGGAACAGATACGCAGTATTTT

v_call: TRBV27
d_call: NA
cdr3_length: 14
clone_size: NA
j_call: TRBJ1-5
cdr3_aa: CASSTRRDNQPQHF
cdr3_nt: TGTGCCAGCAGTACCCGAAGGGACAATCAGCCCCAGCATTTT

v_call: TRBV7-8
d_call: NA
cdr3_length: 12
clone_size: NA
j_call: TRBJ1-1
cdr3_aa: CASSLVSGTGFF
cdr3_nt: TGTGCCAGCAGCTTAGTTTCAGGGACGGGTTTCTTT

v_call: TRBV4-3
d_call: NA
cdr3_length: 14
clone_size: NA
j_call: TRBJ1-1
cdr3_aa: CASSQGHMNTEAFF
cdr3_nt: TGCGCCAGCAGCCAAGGGCACATGAACACTGAAGCTTTCTTT

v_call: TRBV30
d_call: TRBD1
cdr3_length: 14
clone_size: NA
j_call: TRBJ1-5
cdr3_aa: CAWTRGHSNQPQHF
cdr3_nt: TGTGCCTGGACCAGGGGGCATAGCAATCAGCCCCAGCATTTT

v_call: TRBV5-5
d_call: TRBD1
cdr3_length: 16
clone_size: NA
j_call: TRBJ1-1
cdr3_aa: CASSPHLGQLNTEAFF
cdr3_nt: TGTGCCAGCAGCCCCCATTTGGGACAGCTGAACACTGAAGCTTTCTTT

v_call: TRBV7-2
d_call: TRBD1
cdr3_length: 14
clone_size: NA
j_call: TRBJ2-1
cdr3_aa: CASSRTGAENEQFF
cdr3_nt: TGTGCCAGCTCCAGGACAGGGGCAGAAAATGAGCAGTTCTTC

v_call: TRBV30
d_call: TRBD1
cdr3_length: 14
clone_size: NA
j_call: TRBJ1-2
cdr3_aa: CAWSVRGQNYGYTF
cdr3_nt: TGTGCCTGGAGTGTACGGGGACAGAACTATGGCTACACCTTC

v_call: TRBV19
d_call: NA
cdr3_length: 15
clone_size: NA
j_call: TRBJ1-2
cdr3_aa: CASSISDRRGYGYTF
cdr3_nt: TGTGCCAGTAGTATAAGCGACAGGCGGGGCTATGGCTACACCTTC

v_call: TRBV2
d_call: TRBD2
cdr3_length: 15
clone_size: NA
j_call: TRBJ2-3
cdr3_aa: CASSERSSGTDTQYF
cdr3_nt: TGTGCCAGCAGTGAGAGGTCTAGCGGGACAGATACGCAGTATTTT

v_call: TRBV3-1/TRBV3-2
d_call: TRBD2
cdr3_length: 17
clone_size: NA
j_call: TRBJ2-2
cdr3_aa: CASSQGGLAGNTGELFF
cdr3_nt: TGTGCCAGCAGCCAAGGGGGACTAGCGGGAAACACCGGGGAGCTGTTTTTT

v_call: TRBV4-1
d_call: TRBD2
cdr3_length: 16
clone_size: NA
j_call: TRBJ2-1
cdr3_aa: CASSNRLAGGPFEQFF
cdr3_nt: TGCGCCAGCAGCAACAGACTAGCGGGGGGGCCGTTTGAGCAGTTCTTC

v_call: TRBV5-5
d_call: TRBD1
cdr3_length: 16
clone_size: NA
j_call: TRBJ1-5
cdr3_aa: CASSLGGTDSNQPQHF
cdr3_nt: TGTGCCAGCAGCTTGGGGGGGACAGATAGCAATCAGCCCCAGCATTTT

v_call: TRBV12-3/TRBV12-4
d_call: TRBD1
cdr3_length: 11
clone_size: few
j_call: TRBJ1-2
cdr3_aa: CASSLTGAKAF
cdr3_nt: TGTGCCAGCAGTTTAACAGGGGCAAAAGCCTTC

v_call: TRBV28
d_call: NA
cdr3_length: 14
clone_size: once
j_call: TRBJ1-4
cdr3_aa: CASSPPGEGEKLFF
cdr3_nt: TGTGCCAGCAGTCCGCCAGGGGAAGGTGAAAAACTGTTTTTT

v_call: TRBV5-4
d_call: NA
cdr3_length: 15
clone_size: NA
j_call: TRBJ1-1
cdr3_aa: CASSPRQQLNTEAFF
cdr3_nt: TGTGCCAGCAGCCCCCGCCAACAGTTGAACACTGAAGCTTTCTTT

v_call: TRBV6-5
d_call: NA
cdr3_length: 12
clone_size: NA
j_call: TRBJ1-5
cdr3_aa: CASSSSSQPQHF
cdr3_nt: TGTGCCAGCAGTAGTAGTAGTCAGCCCCAGCATTTT

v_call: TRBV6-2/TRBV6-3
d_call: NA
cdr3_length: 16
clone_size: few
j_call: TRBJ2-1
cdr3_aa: CASSWRGLFSYNEQFF
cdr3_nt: TGTGCCAGCAGTTGGAGGGGGCTGTTCTCCTACAATGAGCAGTTCTTC

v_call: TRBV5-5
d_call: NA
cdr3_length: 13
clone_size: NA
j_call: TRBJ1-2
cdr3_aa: CASSVREDHGYTF
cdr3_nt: TGTGCCAGCAGCGTCAGGGAAGATCATGGCTACACCTTC

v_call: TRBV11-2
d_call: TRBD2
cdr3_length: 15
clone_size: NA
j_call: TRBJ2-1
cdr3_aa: CASSGTSNPGGEQFF
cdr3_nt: TGTGCCAGCAGCGGGACTAGCAACCCGGGGGGTGAGCAGTTCTTC

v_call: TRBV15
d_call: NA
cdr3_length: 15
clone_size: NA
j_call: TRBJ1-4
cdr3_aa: CATSNSRTFNEKLFF
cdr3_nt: TGTGCCACCAGCAACTCCAGGACTTTTAATGAAAAACTGTTTTTT

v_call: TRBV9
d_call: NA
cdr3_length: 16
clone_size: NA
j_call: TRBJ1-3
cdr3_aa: CASSPQSPSSGNTIYF
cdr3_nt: TGTGCCAGCAGCCCTCAAAGTCCCTCCTCTGGAAACACCATATATTTT

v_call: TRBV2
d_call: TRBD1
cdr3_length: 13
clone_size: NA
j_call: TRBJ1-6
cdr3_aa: CAVRTGFNSPLHF
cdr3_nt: TGTGCCGTAAGGACAGGGTTTAATTCACCCCTCCACTTT

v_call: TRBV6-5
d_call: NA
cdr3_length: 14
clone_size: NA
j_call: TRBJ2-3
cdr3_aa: CASTPRKTGDTQYF
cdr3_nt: TGTGCCAGCACCCCAAGGAAAACGGGAGATACGCAGTATTTT